These 15 T cell receptor beta chains originate from one sample sequenced in a study of T-cell memory formation after mild COVID-19 (dated by TCRdb to the early 2020s). The library was built by means of 5' RACE. The instrument was an Illumina NovaSeq 6000. TCRdb passed the public sequencing reads through fastp at Q25 and MiXCR, retaining productive beta sequences. Rows with a matching CDR3 protein are joined into one entry that keeps the most common DNA and genes. In this sample the table shows 350,000 to 450,000 distinct CDR3 sequences, 20% of which occur a single time. Around 8% of the sample rests with the top ten. Source material: PBMCs or a T cell subset sorted from them (not recorded which). These receptors were taken from an adult woman who had mild COVID-19 (a few samples of this study predate the infection). The sample titles of this study are shuffled in the database, so cell type and time point are left out; the donor was told from shared clones.

This clonotype turned up a few times. The V gene is TRBV20-1, the J gene TRBJ2-7; 10 positions agree with TRBD1. V trimming: 5 bases; J trimming: 3 bases; junction bases outside the gene matches: 4. This CDR3 has 13 residues. CDR1 is DFQATT and CDR2 is SNEGSKA in the germline V gene (reference sequence). CDR3 sequence: CSALGQGSYEQYF. Written as DNA, the CDR3 is TGCAGTGCTTTGGGACAGGGGAGCTACGAGCAGTACTTC.

This clonotype was observed a few times. V gene TRBV4-3 combines with J gene TRBJ1-2, with D uncertain. Trimming pared 1 base from V and 4 bases from J, leaving 10 bases between. This CDR3 has 14 residues. CDR1 and CDR2 from the germline V gene are LGHNA and YSLEER. The CDR3 DNA follows: TGCGCCAGCAGCCAAGGACATGGCGGCTATGGCTACACCTTC. It translates to CASSQGHGGYGYTF.

The chain has TRBV6-5 and TRBJ2-3; D is undetermined. The CDR3 is made up of 15 amino acids. The V end was cut by 4 bases, the J end by 3 bases, with 14 bases between. Germline V gene lookup returns CDR1 MNHEY and CDR2 SVGAGI. This CDR3 reads CASSSPGHGTDTQYF. CDR3 bases: TGTGCCAGCAGTTCTCCGGGCCATGGGACAGATACGCAGTATTTT.

The chain joins TRBV7-3 to TRBJ2-1, with TRBD2 as a possible D gene (5 bases). From germline, CDR1 is SGHTA and CDR2 FQGTGA. The CDR3 totals 16 residues. V was clipped by 3 bases and J by 2 bases, with 14 bases between them. The CDR3 region is CASSFSGGGAYNEQFF. The CDR3 region has the DNA TGTGCCAGCAGCTTCAGCGGCGGCGGAGCCTACAATGAGCAGTTCTTC. The full variable domain, rest sourced from reference TRBV7-3 and TRBJ2-1, is GAGVSQTPSNKVTEKGKYVELRCDPISGHTALYWYRQSLGQGPEFLIYFQGTGAADDSGLPNDRFFAVRPEGSVSTLKIQRTERGDSAVYLCASSFSGGGAYNEQFFGPGTRLTVL.

This clonotype was detected only a few times. The V call is TRBV12-3 or TRBV12-4, the J call TRBJ2-1; D is possibly TRBD1 (6 bases). V was trimmed by 3 bases and J by 14 bases, leaving 14 bases between them. CDR3 length: 12 amino acids. The CDR3 here is CASSLTGLKEFF. Written as DNA, the CDR3 is TGTGCCAGCAGTTTGACAGGCCTGAAGGAGTTCTTC.

This clonotype showed up just a few times. The chain employs TRBV4-3 and TRBJ2-2; 11 bases map to TRBD2. This CDR3 spans 18 amino acids. The J segment lost 1 base and the V segment lost 4 bases, leaving 8 bases of the junction unmatched. CDR1 and CDR2 from the germline V gene are LGHNA and YSLEER. As DNA, the CDR3 is TGCGCCAGCAGCCGCTACTTGGGGACTAGCGGGAACACCGGGGAGCTGTTTTTT. This translates into CASSRYLGTSGNTGELFF.

A remark on this clonotype: The junction departs from the called germline gene at one end, perhaps through a read error. The CDR3 DNA follows: TGTGCCAGCATTTACACCGGGACCGCCAGTCGGGTCTTC. Translation: CASIYTGTASRVF. This sequence joins TRBV6-2 or TRBV6-3 and TRBJ2-4; perhaps D is TRBD1 or TRBD2 (5 bases each). The CDR3 runs 13 residues. Germline-derived CDR1 and CDR2 are MNHEY and SVGEGT.

This clonotype turned up a few times. The chain combines TRBV20-1 with TRBJ2-7, with TRBD1 matching over 9 bases. Germline CDR1 DFQATT, CDR2 SNEGSKA (reference sequence). The CDR3 consists of 15 residues. V shed 0 bases and J 4 bases; nucleotides not matched to a gene: 7. The CDR3 DNA sequence: TGCAGTGCTAGAGACCCGGGACAGGGAGTTTACGAGCAGTACTTC. Translation gives CSARDPGQGVYEQYF.

This clonotype was counted between two and nine times. The V call is TRBV20-1, the J call TRBJ1-4; D unclear. Trimming removed 3 bases at V and 0 bases at J, with 11 bases between. CDR1 is DFQATT and CDR2 is SNEGSKA in the germline V gene (reference sequence). The CDR3 covers 15 residues. CDR3 sequence: CSASSAPATNEKLFF. CDR3 sequence (DNA): TGCAGTGCTAGTTCGGCGCCTGCAACTAATGAAAAACTGTTTTTT.

Many counts were recorded for this clonotype. This rearrangement joins TRBV5-4 to TRBJ1-6, with D possibly matching TRBD1 (6 bases). V lost 3 bases and J lost 10, with 17 bases in between. CDR1 is SGHNT, CDR2 YYREEE, per germline (reference sequence). The CDR3 loop spans 15 amino acids. The CDR3 DNA reads TGTGCCAGCAGCTCTAAGGGGGGCATGATCTCACCCCTCCACTTT. As protein: CASSSKGGMISPLHF. Filled out from reference TRBV5-4 and TRBJ1-6, the complete variable domain reads ETGVTQSPTHLIKTRGQQVTLRCSSQSGHNTVSWYQQALGQGPQFIFQYYREEENGRGNFPPRFSGLQFPNYSSELNVNALELDDSALYLCASSSKGGMISPLHFGNGTRLTVT.

This CDR3 reads CASSAGGQGTHEQYF. The CDR3 bases are TGTGCCAGCAGTGCAGGGGGACAGGGGACCCACGAGCAGTACTTC. The chain has TRBV12-3 or TRBV12-4 and TRBJ2-7; 10 bases map to TRBD1. CDR3 length equals 15 residues. The trim removed 5 bases at V and 5 bases at J, leaving 9 bases unmatched.

The rearrangement uses TRBV5-1 and TRBJ1-5; 9 bases fit TRBD1. V lost 2 bases and J lost 3; bases outside the gene matches: 3. Germline CDR1 and CDR2: SGHRS and YFSETQ. This CDR3 has 15 residues. This chain's CDR3 is CASSFTGGNNQPQHF. The DNA of the CDR3 is TGCGCCAGCAGCTTCACAGGGGGCAACAATCAGCCCCAGCATTTT.

The chain joins TRBV12-5 to TRBJ1-1; D uncertain. The V end lost 4 bases, the J end lost 7 bases, and 13 bases lay between the germline ends. The CDR3 totals 13 residues. The V gene's germline CDR1 is LGHNT and CDR2 FRNRAP. The CDR3 spells CASGSQAWSEAFF. In DNA, the CDR3 is TGTGCTAGTGGTTCCCAGGCTTGGAGTGAAGCTTTCTTT. Drawing the rest from reference TRBV12-5 and TRBJ1-1, the complete variable domain is DARVTQTPRHKVTEMGQEVTMRCQPILGHNTVFWYRQTMMQGLELLAYFRNRAPLDDSGMPKDRFSAEMPDATLATLKIQPSEPRDSAVYFCASGSQAWSEAFFGQGTRLTVV.

This clonotype was seen a few times. The chain is built from TRBV20-1 and TRBJ2-1, with 8 bases lining up with TRBD2. Germline V gene sequence: CDR1 DFQATT, CDR2 SNEGSKA (reference sequence). The CDR3 loop spans 17 amino acids. J lost 3 bases, V lost 0 bases, and 10 bases had no gene match. CDR3 in DNA: TGCAGTGCTAGAGAAGGTGAGCGGGAGAGGAACTACAATGAGCAGTTCTTC. As protein: CSAREGERERNYNEQFF.

DNA of the CDR3: TGCGCCAGCAGCTTGTCCCCGGCTAGCGGGAGCTACGAGCAGTACTTC. Translation gives CASSLSPASGSYEQYF. The rearrangement uses TRBV5-1 and TRBJ2-7, with TRBD2 identical over 10 bases. V lost 1 base and J lost 3; bases outside the gene matches: 7. This CDR3 is 16 amino acids long. Germline loops: CDR1 SGHRS, CDR2 YFSETQ.